These 14 T cell receptor beta chains originate from one sample sequenced in a study of prognosis after radiotherapy for stage I lung cancer. Using two-round multiplex PCR, the authors amplified TCR beta CDR3 from genomic DNA. Primers specific to each TRBV and TRBJ gene were used in first-round PCR. TCRdb analysed the multiplex PCR reads with MiXCR anew, one entry per CDR3 protein. The sample holds roughly 30,000 distinct CDR3 sequences; roughly 49% are singletons and the top ten take 16%. The sample was PBMCs, taken before or after stereotactic body radiation therapy (not recorded which). These receptors all come from a donor over 45 with non-small cell lung cancer.

The chain combines TRBV12-3 or TRBV12-4 with TRBJ2-1; 7 bases are shared with TRBD2. The CDR3 is 16 residues long. V shed 5 bases, J shed 4 bases, and the junction held 11 bases outside the gene matches. The CDR3 nucleotides are TGTGCCAGCAGTCCCCTGGGGGGGACTATATACAATGAGCAGTTCTTC. Amino acid sequence: CASSPLGGTIYNEQFF.

This clonotype was counted once. V gene TRBV20-1 combines with J gene TRBJ2-1; 14 bases match TRBD2. In germline, CDR1 is DFQATT, CDR2 SNEGSKA (reference sequence). With V trimmed by 2 bases and J by 0 bases, 6 bases remained unmatched. The CDR3 spans 18 residues. The CDR3 spells CSARPGLAGVRSYNEQFF. DNA of the CDR3: TGCAGTGCTAGACCGGGACTAGCGGGAGTCCGCTCCTACAATGAGCAGTTCTTC.

Regarding this clonotype: A far bigger clonotype differs at one base, so this is likely a read error. This sequence joins TRBV7-9 and TRBJ1-2; a weak D match, TRBD1 (5 bases). The CDR3 sequence is 15 residues long. CDR1 and CDR2 (germline): SEHNR, FQNEAQ (reference sequence). Trimming pared 0 bases from V and 7 bases from J, leaving 15 bases between. This CDR3 is CASSLALTPQGGYTF. The CDR3 nucleotides are TGTGCCAGCAGCTTAGCGCTCACACCTCAGGGTGGCTACACCTTC. Full variable domain (missing parts from reference TRBV7-9 and TRBJ1-2): DTGVSQNPRHKITKRGQNVTFRCDPISEHNRLYWYRQTLGQGPEFLTYFQNEAQLEKSRLLSDRFSAERPKGSFSTLEIQRTEQGDSAMYLCASSLALTPQGGYTFGSGTRLTVV.

The table lists this clonotype with many counts. The chain is built from TRBV6-1 and TRBJ2-5, with a possible D match to TRBD1 (5 bases). Germline V lookup: CDR1 MNHNS, CDR2 SASEGT. The CDR3 is made up of 15 amino acids. V lost 6 bases and J 4 bases, leaving 18 bases between the germline ends. The CDR3 spells CASSPRTPGSETQYF. The CDR3 DNA reads TGTGCCAGCAGCCCTAGGACCCCAGGGTCAGAGACCCAGTACTTC.

Comments on this clonotype: A far larger clone differs by one base, so this is likely a read error. This sequence joins TRBV7-9 and TRBJ2-1, with D tentatively TRBD2 (7 bases). Trimming pared 4 bases from V and 10 bases from J, leaving 35 bases between. The germline CDR1 and CDR2 sequences are SEHNR and FQNEAQ (reference sequence). The CDR3 sequence is 20 residues long. CDR3 amino acids: CASSSTTSSRGRVHPNEQFF. The CDR3 DNA follows: TGTGCCAGCAGCTCTACCACTAGCTCTAGGGGGAGGGTCCATCCCAACGAGCAGTTCTTC.

J is TRBJ2-3 and V is TRBV20-1; 11 nucleotides match TRBD2. The V segment lost 5 bases and the J segment 3 bases; nucleotides outside the gene matches: 7. CDR3 length equals 15 residues. Looked up from germline, CDR1 is DFQATT and CDR2 is SNEGSKA (reference sequence). The CDR3 here is CSAPLASGRTDTQYF. CDR3 DNA sequence: TGCAGTGCTCCCCTGGCTAGCGGGAGGACAGATACGCAGTATTTT.

This rearrangement joins TRBV24-1 to TRBJ2-2, with D possibly TRBD1 on 6 matching bases. The CDR3 loop spans 16 amino acids. CDR1 is KGHDR and CDR2 is SFDVKD in the germline V gene. V dropped 5 bases and J dropped 5 bases, with 17 bases sitting between them. The CDR3 region is CATSGGDKVATGELFF. The CDR3 region has the DNA TGTGCCACCAGTGGTGGGGACAAAGTTGCGACCGGGGAGCTGTTTTTT.

In regard to this clonotype: At one of its ends the junction is not consistent with the germline gene, which may arise from a read error. The genes are TRBV11-2 and TRBJ2-7; possible D gene TRBD2, 6 bases. The CDR3 has 15 residues. Germline CDR1 and CDR2: SGHAT and FQNNGV. The CDR3 DNA is TGTGCCATCAGCCCCGTGCGGGACCACTACTACGAGCAGTACTTC. Translation gives CAISPVRDHYYEQYF.

The J gene is TRBJ2-1, the V gene TRBV7-8; D tentatively reads TRBD1 or TRBD2 (5 bases each). Germline CDR1 SGHVS, CDR2 FQNEAQ. Trimming took 5 bases from V and 6 from J, leaving 20 bases between them. CDR3 size: 16 residues. CDR3 sequence: CASSPGDLQVSNEQFF. CDR3 DNA sequence: TGTGCCAGCAGCCCCGGGGACCTACAAGTGTCCAATGAGCAGTTCTTC.

This clonotype has a count of ten or more. This chain links TRBV18 with TRBJ2-7; perhaps TRBD1 as D (5 bases). Between the trimmed V and J ends, which lost 0 bases and 1 base, there was a span of 19 bases. Germline V gene data show CDR1 as KGHSH and CDR2 as LQKENI. This CDR3 region has 18 residues. The DNA for the CDR3 is TGTGCCAGCTCACCACCATCAAGGTTAGGGGCCAGGTCCTACGAGCAGTACTTC. This codes for CASSPPSRLGARSYEQYF.

In its sample, this clonotype was seen many times. This chain connects TRBV19 to TRBJ1-6; D may be TRBD1 (5 bases). Germline V CDR1 and CDR2: LNHDA, SQIVND (reference sequence). The V end lost 5 bases, the J end lost 7 bases, and 18 bases lay between the germline ends. This CDR3 is built from 16 residues. CDR3 nucleotides: TGTGCCAGTAGTCTCGTTCCCGGGGCCAACAATTCACCCCTCCACTTT. Translating it yields CASSLVPGANNSPLHF.

This clonotype was seen at least ten times. The chain uses TRBV5-4 and TRBJ1-2; 11 bases agree with TRBD1. The V segment lost 4 bases and the J segment 6 bases; nucleotides outside the gene matches: 8. Germline assignment: CDR1 SGHNT and CDR2 YYREEE (reference sequence). The CDR3 covers 15 residues. DNA for the CDR3: TGTGCCAGCAGCATCGGGACAGGGGGTCAGGATGGCTACACCTTC. Amino acids: CASSIGTGGQDGYTF.

Many counts were recorded for this clonotype. This chain joins TRBV28 and TRBJ2-7, with TRBD2 identical over 13 bases. The germline V gene encodes CDR1 MDHEN and CDR2 SYDVKM. The trim removed 4 bases at V and 3 bases at J, leaving 9 bases unmatched. The CDR3 is 17 amino acids. The CDR3 protein is CASSSTSGLAGDYEQYF. The DNA of the CDR3 is TGTGCCAGCAGTTCAACCTCAGGACTAGCGGGAGACTACGAGCAGTACTTC.

There are many counts of this clonotype. The chain is built from TRBV2 and TRBJ2-3; maybe TRBD1 (6 bases). The germline V and J ends were trimmed by 6 bases and 4 bases, with 14 bases remaining between them. The germline V gene encodes CDR1 SNHLY and CDR2 FYNNEI. CDR3 length: 14 amino acids. CDR3 protein: CASRQGIFADTQYF. In DNA, the CDR3 is TGTGCCAGCAGGCAGGGGATATTTGCAGATACGCAGTATTTT.